What follows are 11 T cell receptor beta chains derived from one specimen sequenced in a study of blood T cell repertoires in COVID-19. Measured with immunoSEQ multiplex PCR; TCRdb has only the in-frame clones, and not every one. The sample consists of roughly 57,000 clones, about 80% of them appearing once. The sequenced sample was peripheral blood. The receptors here all came from a man under 40 with COVID-19, enrolled during active disease.

The J gene is TRBJ2-7, the V gene TRBV6-2 or TRBV6-3, with 10 nucleotides matching TRBD1. This CDR3 spans 15 amino acids. J lost 5 bases, V lost 2 bases, and 6 bases had no gene match. CDR1 and CDR2 (germline): MNHEY, SVGEGT. The CDR3 DNA follows: TGTGCCAGCAGTTACCCGGAGACAGGGGGCGACGAGCAGTACTTC. It translates to CASSYPETGGDEQYF.

This clone has more than one count but fewer than ten. The CDR3 reads CASKQQGSITEAFF. CDR3 bases: TGTGCCAGCAAACAACAGGGATCGATCACTGAAGCTTTCTTT. The genes are TRBV27 and TRBJ1-1; TRBD1 might be the D (6 bases). V lost 7 bases, J lost 4 bases, and 16 bases lay in between. Looked up from germline, CDR1 is MNHEY and CDR2 is SMNVEV (reference sequence). The CDR3 has 14 residues.

The V and J genes are TRBV7-8 and TRBJ1-1; D is perhaps TRBD1 (6 bases). CDR3 length: 16 amino acids. Trimming stripped 2 bases from V and 4 bases from J, with 17 bases between. Germline V gene sequence: CDR1 SGHVS, CDR2 FQNEAQ. CDR3 region: CASSLTRQAGTTEAFF. In DNA form, the CDR3 reads TGTGCCAGCAGCTTAACACGACAGGCTGGTACCACTGAAGCTTTCTTT.

This chain joins TRBV27 and TRBJ1-1; no definite D call. V lost 1 base, J lost 6 bases, and 18 bases lay in between. Germline V gives CDR1 MNHEY, CDR2 SMNVEV (reference sequence). The CDR3 runs 16 residues. CDR3 sequence: CASSLWSSSDGSEAFF. In DNA form, the CDR3 reads TGTGCCAGCAGTTTATGGTCTAGCTCGGACGGTTCTGAAGCTTTCTTT.

This chain joins TRBV7-3 and TRBJ1-1, with D maybe TRBD1 (5 bases). Trimming removed 4 bases at V and 6 bases at J, with 15 bases between. CDR1 is SGHTA, CDR2 FQGTGA, per germline. There are 14 residues in the CDR3. CDR3 in DNA: TGTGCCAGCAGCTCTCATATATCGGGGGCTGAAGCTTTCTTT. This encodes CASSSHISGAEAFF. The full variable domain, its missing parts supplied by reference TRBV7-3 and TRBJ1-1, is GAGVSQTPSNKVTEKGKYVELRCDPISGHTALYWYRQSLGQGPEFLIYFQGTGAADDSGLPNDRFFAVRPEGSVSTLKIQRTERGDSAVYLCASSSHISGAEAFFGQGTRLTVV.

The chain has TRBV30 and TRBJ2-2; 11 bases are a match to TRBD2. Trimming cost V 4 bases and J 7 bases; bases outside gene matches: 11. This CDR3 spans 16 amino acids. The germline V gene has CDR1 GTSNPN and CDR2 SVGIG (reference sequence). The CDR3 DNA sequence: TGTGCCTGGAACCCGACTAGCGGGGCCCGCGGCGGGGAGCTGTTTTTT. Protein: CAWNPTSGARGGELFF.

The chain joins TRBV3-1 (or the pseudogene TRBV3-2) to TRBJ2-1; D gene unclear. The CDR3 consists of 15 residues. With 0 bases removed from V and 2 bases from J, the gap between germline ends came to 8 bases. Germline CDR1 is LGHDT and CDR2 is YNNKEL (reference sequence). CDR3 DNA sequence: TGTGCCAGCAGCCAAGAAGGCCAGGCCTACAATGAGCAGTTCTTC. Translating gives CASSQEGQAYNEQFF.

J is TRBJ2-7 and V is TRBV21-1; the table's TRBD2 call for D was not verified on the DNA. TRBV21-1 is noted as a pseudogene. There are 16 residues in the CDR3. The CDR3: CASSKTPSGFLYEQYF. For the CDR3, the DNA is TGTGCCAGCAGCAAAACCCCTAGCGGTTTTCTCTACGAGCAGTACTTC.

This sequence joins TRBV5-1 and TRBJ2-1, with a possible D match to TRBD2 (7 bases). The V gene lost 4 bases and the J gene lost 2 bases, with 25 bases spanning the gap. Germline CDR1 is SGHRS and CDR2 is YFSETQ. The CDR3 covers 19 residues. The DNA of the CDR3 is TGCGCCAGCAGCGTCTCAGAGAGCGGGACAAGGGGCGCCTACAATGAGCAGTTCTTC. This translates into CASSVSESGTRGAYNEQFF.

This rearrangement joins TRBV6-5 to TRBJ1-6; 7 bases line up with TRBD1. Germline CDR1 is MNHEY and CDR2 is SVGAGI. V lost 5 bases, J lost 15 bases, and 13 bases stayed unmatched. This CDR3 is 14 amino acids long. CDR3 residues: CASSRERQGRVLHF. CDR3 nucleotide sequence: TGTGCCAGCAGTCGGGAGAGACAGGGAAGGGTCCTCCACTTT.

CDR3 in amino acids: CASSVAPTGNYGYTF. The DNA of the CDR3 is TGTGCCAGCAGCGTAGCCCCTACAGGGAACTATGGCTACACCTTC. This chain connects TRBV9 to TRBJ1-2; D may be TRBD1 (6 bases). The V gene's germline CDR1 is SGDLS and CDR2 YYNGEE. The CDR3 sequence is 15 residues long. V lost 0 bases and J lost 2, with 11 bases in between.